A single sample gave rise to the 18 T cell receptor beta chains below, sequenced in a study of shared clonotypes between healthy human individuals (dated by TCRdb to about 2020). To prepare the library, the immunoSEQ multiplex PCR assay was applied. TCRdb provides this immuneACCESS table in a form limited to in-frame rearrangements. Some clones are lacking; in checked studies, under half of them reflect an unresolved V gene, and why the rest are absent is not known. Within this sample are approximately 100,000 clones, with approximately 70% of them counted one time only. Approximately 24% of the sample is taken by the ten largest. Sequenced sample: memory CD8+ T cells sorted from blood. The sample's cell subset or site label, in plain terms: CD45RO+ cells pooled with CCR7-negative TemRA cells. The receptors come from a woman in her 30s in good health.

This clone was detected many times. This chain connects TRBV6-4 to TRBJ2-2, with D hard to call. CDR3 length: 13 amino acids. Germline V CDR1 and CDR2: MRHNA, SNTAGT. V dropped 4 bases and J dropped 5 bases, with 8 bases sitting between them. This CDR3 is CASSVSGTGELFF. CDR3 DNA: TGTGCCAGCAGTGTTTCGGGTACCGGGGAGCTGTTTTTT.

The chain recombines TRBV25-1 with TRBJ1-2, with D unclear. V was shortened by 2 bases and J by 6 bases, with 7 bases between the two germline ends. This CDR3 region has 12 residues. In germline, CDR1 is MGHDK, CDR2 SYGVNS. This CDR3 reads CASSEVRDGYTF. CDR3 DNA: TGTGCCAGCAGTGAAGTGAGGGATGGCTACACCTTC.

This clone turned up a few times. This sequence joins TRBV4-1 and TRBJ1-3; D possibly corresponds to TRBD1 (5 bases). CDR1 and CDR2 (germline): MGHRA, YSYEKL. Trimming cost V 3 bases and J 4 bases, with 10 bases left between them. The CDR3 is 14 amino acids. The CDR3 loop is CASSQQGLGNTIYF. In DNA form, the CDR3 reads TGCGCCAGCAGCCAGCAGGGTCTAGGAAACACCATATATTTT.

The chain uses TRBV13 and TRBJ1-5; no clear D. V was shortened by 0 bases and J by 0 bases, with 12 bases between the two germline ends. The CDR3 runs to 17 residues. Germline CDR1 reads PRHDT; CDR2 reads FYEKMQ (reference sequence). The CDR3 is CASSLGHTDYSNQPQHF. For the CDR3, the DNA is TGTGCCAGCAGCTTAGGACATACGGACTATAGCAATCAGCCCCAGCATTTT.

This clone has a handful of counts. The rearrangement joins TRBV6-1 to TRBJ2-7, with D perhaps being TRBD1 or TRBD2 (5 bases each). Germline lookup yields CDR1 MNHNS and CDR2 SASEGT. V lost 7 bases and J lost 0, with 16 bases in between. The CDR3 runs 15 residues. In nucleotides, the CDR3 is TGTGCCAGCAAACGGGACCCCCGGGGCTCCTACGAGCAGTACTTC. This gives the protein CASKRDPRGSYEQYF.

This chain connects TRBV28 to TRBJ1-1; weak D call: TRBD1 (5 bases). The V gene lost 7 bases and the J gene lost 1 base, with 16 bases spanning the gap. The CDR3 is 15 residues long. Germline V gene sequence: CDR1 MDHEN, CDR2 SYDVKM. Here the CDR3 reads CASTLGGRQNTEAFF. The CDR3 region has the DNA TGTGCCAGCACTCTCGGGGGACGGCAGAACACTGAAGCTTTCTTT.

V is TRBV7-6 and J is TRBJ1-5; D is unresolved. V gave up 2 bases and J gave up 4 bases, with 3 bases separating them. This CDR3 is 12 amino acids long. The germline CDR1 and CDR2 sequences are SGHVS and FNYEAQ. CDR3 nucleotides: TGTGCCAGCAGCTTACAGAATCAGCCCCAGCATTTT. Amino acids: CASSLQNQPQHF.

This clone appeared a few times. V and J are TRBV4-1 and TRBJ2-1; D assignment may be TRBD1 or TRBD2 (5 bases each). The V end was cut by 6 bases, the J end by 9 bases, with 15 bases between. The CDR3 totals 13 residues. From germline, CDR1 is MGHRA and CDR2 YSYEKL. This chain's CDR3 is CASRDPSGTEQFF. In nucleotides, the CDR3 is TGCGCCAGCAGAGACCCATCCGGGACTGAGCAGTTCTTC.

The chain carries TRBV19 and TRBJ2-2, with 7 bases that match TRBD1. Germline CDR1 is LNHDA and CDR2 is SQIVND (reference sequence). The CDR3 has 14 amino acids. V was pared by 4 bases and J by 7 bases, with 6 bases of the junction left unmatched. This CDR3 reads CASSTTGIVGELFF. The CDR3 DNA sequence: TGTGCCAGTAGTACGACAGGGATAGTCGGGGAGCTGTTTTTT.

The V call is TRBV6-6, the J call TRBJ1-1; 9 nucleotides match TRBD1. The CDR3 length is 14 residues. J lost 0 bases, V lost 7 bases, and 3 bases had no gene match. The germline V gene encodes CDR1 MNHNY and CDR2 SVGAGI (reference sequence). The CDR3 DNA reads as TGTGCCAGCACCAACAGGGGGCTGAACACTGAAGCTTTCTTT. It translates to CASTNRGLNTEAFF.

The chain is built from TRBV28 and TRBJ1-2; weak D call: TRBD1 (5 bases). V lost 1 base and J 4 bases, leaving 13 bases between the germline ends. In germline, CDR1 is MDHEN, CDR2 SYDVKM. The CDR3 is 15 amino acids. CDR3 amino acids: CASSLLGQATYGYTF. CDR3 in DNA: TGTGCCAGCAGTTTATTGGGGCAGGCAACCTATGGCTACACCTTC.

This clone was recorded once. The V and J genes are TRBV6-1 and TRBJ2-7, with 8 nucleotides matching TRBD1. Germline V lookup: CDR1 MNHNS, CDR2 SASEGT. With 2 bases clipped from V and 7 bases from J, the junction kept 4 bases outside the gene matches. This CDR3 has 13 residues. This CDR3 is CASSEQGAGEQYF. The CDR3 DNA sequence: TGTGCCAGCAGTGAACAGGGGGCGGGGGAGCAGTACTTC.

The chain recombines TRBV2 with TRBJ1-2; 9 bases map to TRBD1. After removal of 8 bases from V and 5 bases from J, the junction contained 3 bases not matched to a gene. The CDR3 spans 12 residues. Germline-derived CDR1 and CDR2 are SNHLY and FYNNEI. This chain's CDR3 is CASDRGLYGYTF. In DNA, the CDR3 is TGTGCCAGCGACAGGGGGTTGTATGGCTACACCTTC.

The J gene is TRBJ2-7, the V gene TRBV7-9; 11 bases match TRBD1. V gave up 6 bases and J gave up 7 bases; unmatched junction bases: 14. Germline CDR1 is SEHNR and CDR2 is FQNEAQ (reference sequence). This CDR3 has 16 residues. This chain's CDR3 is CASSWTRGQGVEEQYF. The CDR3 DNA follows: TGTGCCAGCAGTTGGACCCGGGGACAGGGGGTGGAAGAGCAGTACTTC.

For the CDR3, the DNA is TGTGCCAGCTCACGAGCGGAAGGAGATACGCAGTATTTT. Protein product: CASSRAEGDTQYF. The V gene is TRBV18, the J gene TRBJ2-3; D is possibly TRBD2 (5 bases). The V and J ends lost 4 bases and 5 bases respectively, with 10 bases between them. The CDR3 loop spans 13 amino acids. Germline V CDR1 and CDR2: KGHSH, LQKENI.

This clone was seen only a few times. J is TRBJ2-1 and V is TRBV27; TRBD1 aligns across 9 bases. Germline V gene lookup returns CDR1 MNHEY and CDR2 SMNVEV (reference sequence). This CDR3 region has 16 residues. The V gene end was trimmed by 5 bases and the J gene end by 9 bases; junction bases not matched to a gene: 14. DNA of the CDR3: TGTGCCAGCAGTACAGGACAGGGGAACCCGGAGGGTGAGCAGTTCTTC. Protein: CASSTGQGNPEGEQFF.

The chain is built from TRBV5-1 and TRBJ2-1, with D possibly being TRBD1 (5 bases). The ends were cut back, 0 bases at V and 1 base at J, with 8 bases in the middle. Germline values: CDR1 SGHRS, CDR2 YFSETQ. This CDR3 has 15 residues. CDR3 sequence (DNA): TGCGCCAGCAGCTTGGACAGGCCATCCTACAATGAGCAGTTCTTC. It yields the protein CASSLDRPSYNEQFF. Together with reference TRBV5-1 and TRBJ2-1, the CDR3 gives the full variable domain: KAGVTQTPRYLIKTRGQQVTLSCSPISGHRSVSWYQQTPGQGLQFLFEYFSETQRNKGNFPGRFSGRQFSNSRSEMNVSTLELGDSALYLCASSLDRPSYNEQFFGPGTRLTVL.

This clone was observed a single time. The rearrangement joins TRBV29-1 to TRBJ2-7; D is undetermined. Trimming pared 1 base from V and 0 bases from J, leaving 10 bases between. The CDR3 spans 14 residues. The germline gives CDR1 SQVTM, CDR2 ANQGSEA. This CDR3 reads CSVEVRSPSYEQYF. For the CDR3, the DNA is TGCAGCGTTGAAGTGAGGTCCCCCTCCTACGAGCAGTACTTC.